This T cell receptor beta chain was sequenced during a study of blood T cells in healthy people across ages. This clonotype was seen many times. V lost 3 bases to trimming and J lost 5 bases, with 10 bases between them. The CDR3 has 13 residues. Germline lookup yields CDR1 SEHNR and CDR2 FQNEAQ (reference sequence). Combining a sample-barcoded 5' primer with a J-beta primer mix, a second PCR ran for roughly 6 to 11 cycles. In TCRdb, the 5' RACE reads were re-called with MiXCR into one record per CDR3 protein. The sample holds hundreds of thousands of distinct CDR3 sequences, just under 25% seen once. These data also featured in a second study, about T cells of mothers and their children.

The chain recombines TRBV7-9 with TRBJ2-5; no firm D call. The sequence derives from a boy between 10 and 17 years old in good health. The source material was blood. CDR3 residues: CASSLAGWETQYF. CDR3 bases: TGTGCCAGCAGCTTGGCCGGATGGGAGACCCAGTACTTC.